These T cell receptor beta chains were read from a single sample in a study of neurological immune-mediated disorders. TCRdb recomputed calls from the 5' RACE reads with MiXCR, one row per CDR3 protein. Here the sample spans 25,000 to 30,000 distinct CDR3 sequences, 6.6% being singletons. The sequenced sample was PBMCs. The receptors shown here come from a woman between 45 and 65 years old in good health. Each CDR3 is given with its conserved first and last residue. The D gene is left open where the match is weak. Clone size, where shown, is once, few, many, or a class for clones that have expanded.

TGTGCCAGCAGCCCGCCGACTAGCGGGGACTACAATGAGCAGTTCTTC	CASSPPTSGDYNEQFF	many	TRBJ2-1	TRBD2	TRBV7-3
TGTGCCAGCAGCACCTCACCGTACAGGGAACCGGGGGAAAAACTGTTTTTT	CASSTSPYREPGEKLFF	many	TRBJ1-4	.	TRBV7-2
TGTGCCAGCAGCCCCGGAGGAGGGGCCAACGTCCTGACTTTC	CASSPGGGANVLTF	many	TRBJ2-6	.	TRBV7-8
TGCGCCAGCAGCCCGGGGGCAGGGGGCGCAATCAATGAGCAGTTCTTC	CASSPGAGGAINEQFF	many	TRBJ2-1	TRBD1	TRBV5-1
TGCAGTGCTAGTGGGGGACAGGGAACCACCTATCAGCCCCAGCATTTT	CSASGGQGTTYQPQHF	many	TRBJ1-5	TRBD1	TRBV20-1
TGTGCCAGCAGTTACTCGGGACCCCAGCATTTT	CASSYSGPQHF	many	TRBJ1-5	.	TRBV6-2/TRBV6-3
TGTGCCAGCAATGGACGGGGACTTAACACTGAAGCTTTCTTT	CASNGRGLNTEAFF	.	TRBJ1-1	.	TRBV6-5
TGTGCCAGCAGCCAAGATTCGAAGTCTACAGATACGCAGTATTTT	CASSQDSKSTDTQYF	many	TRBJ2-3	.	TRBV3-1
TGCAGTGCTAGTATACAGCGGGATGGGAACACAGATACGCAGTATTTT	CSASIQRDGNTDTQYF	many	TRBJ2-3	TRBD2	TRBV20-1
TGCGCCAGCAGAGGGATCCAGAATGAGCAGTTCTTC	CASRGIQNEQFF	once	TRBJ2-1	.	TRBV10-2
TGTGCCAGCAGCGCAGCGGGAGAGGTAGATGAGCAGTTCTTC	CASSAAGEVDEQFF	medium-sized	TRBJ2-1	TRBD2	TRBV7-6
TGCAGTGCTAGTGAGGGACCAGATACGCAGTATTTT	CSASEGPDTQYF	many	TRBJ2-3	.	TRBV20-1
TGTGCCAGCAGTGCGGCCGTACCCTACGAGCAGTACTTC	CASSAAVPYEQYF	many	TRBJ2-7	.	TRBV2
TGTGCCAGCAGCCCTACCCGCGGCTATGGCTACACCTTC	CASSPTRGYGYTF	many	TRBJ1-2	.	TRBV7-8
TGCAGTGCTATCAATGTCGGACACCCGAACACCGGGGAGCTGTTTTTT	CSAINVGHPNTGELFF	many	TRBJ2-2	.	TRBV20-1
TGCGCCAGCAGCCTTGGCAGGACTAGCGGGAATACAGAGACCCAGTACTTC	CASSLGRTSGNTETQYF	many	TRBJ2-5	TRBD2	TRBV5-1
TGCGCCAGCAGCTTGGGGACTAGCGGTAACTACAATGAGCAGTTCTTC	CASSLGTSGNYNEQFF	many	TRBJ2-1	TRBD2	TRBV5-1
TGTGCCAGCAGTTACAGGGAGGAAAAACAGCCCCAGCATTTT	CASSYREEKQPQHF	many	TRBJ1-5	.	TRBV6-6